Presented here are 17 T cell receptor beta chains from one specimen sequenced in a study of blood T cell repertoires in COVID-19 (dated by TCRdb to 2018 to 2021). Library construction relied on the immunoSEQ multiplex PCR assay. TCRdb holds this immuneACCESS table with in-frame rearrangements only. Some clones are missing; in checked studies, unresolved V genes explain under half, and the rest has no known cause. Here the sample has 60,000 to 70,000 clones; about 82% occur a single time. Roughly two fifths of the sample lies in the top ten. Sequenced material: peripheral blood. These TCRs come from a human donor in a cohort sampled during active COVID-19.

V is TRBV6-1 and J is TRBJ1-1; D gene uncertain. The V and J ends lost 1 base and 1 base respectively, with 4 bases between them. Germline V gene lookup returns CDR1 MNHNS and CDR2 SASEGT. CDR3 length equals 13 residues. This CDR3 is CASSEGENTEAFF. The CDR3 nucleotides read TGTGCCAGCAGTGAAGGAGAGAACACTGAAGCTTTCTTT.

This CDR3 reads CASSYRVGLAKLAGELFF. The DNA for the CDR3 is TGTGCCAGCAGTTACAGGGTGGGGCTAGCGAAACTAGCCGGGGAGCTGTTTTTT. The J gene is TRBJ2-2, the V gene TRBV6-2 or TRBV6-3, with D possibly TRBD2 on 6 matching bases. Germline V gene data show CDR1 as MNHEY and CDR2 as SVGEGT. V was cut by 2 bases and J by 6 bases, with 22 bases left in between. This CDR3 spans 18 amino acids.

The chain joins TRBV11-2 to TRBJ1-4; 9 bases line up with TRBD1. Losses at the gene ends were 5 bases for V and 10 bases for J; bases not matched to a gene: 8. The germline V gene encodes CDR1 SGHAT and CDR2 FQNNGV. The CDR3 length is 14 residues. The CDR3 coding sequence is TGTGCCAGCAGCCGCACAGGGGGCGAAGGAAAACTGTTTTTT. Translating gives CASSRTGGEGKLFF.

Here the CDR3 reads CASRYAGGSGYTF. CDR3 DNA: TGTGCCAGCAGATACGCAGGGGGCTCTGGCTACACCTTC. J is TRBJ1-2 and V is TRBV12-3 or TRBV12-4, with 8 bases fitting TRBD1. V shed 6 bases, J shed 7 bases, and the junction held 7 bases outside the gene matches. The CDR3 length is 13 residues.

The CDR3 DNA sequence: TGTGCCAGTAGCAAGCGGGACGGGGAAGCTTTCTTT. It specifies CASSKRDGEAFF. V is TRBV19 and J is TRBJ1-1; weak D call: TRBD1 (5 bases). Deletions cut 6 bases from V and 8 bases from J, with 13 bases between. This CDR3 region has 12 residues. The germline gives CDR1 LNHDA, CDR2 SQIVND (reference sequence).

The V gene is TRBV10-3, the J gene TRBJ2-3; TRBD1 aligns across 10 bases. The CDR3 consists of 16 residues. The germline V gene has CDR1 ENHRY and CDR2 SYGVKD. V was pared by 0 bases and J by 4 bases, with 4 bases of the junction left unmatched. The CDR3 DNA reads TGTGCCATCAGTGAGTCGGTGGGGACAGGGGCAGATACGCAGTATTTT. As protein: CAISESVGTGADTQYF.

The chain is built from TRBV5-1 and TRBJ2-1, with TRBD1 matching 10 bases. Germline V gene lookup returns CDR1 SGHRS and CDR2 YFSETQ. V shed 2 bases and J 4 bases; nucleotides not matched to a gene: 3. The CDR3 covers 15 residues. CDR3 region: CASSLGQGGYNEQFF. The CDR3 DNA reads as TGCGCCAGCAGCTTAGGACAGGGGGGATACAATGAGCAGTTCTTC.

V gene TRBV19 combines with J gene TRBJ1-1; tentatively, D is TRBD1 (6 bases). V lost 6 bases, J lost 9 bases, and 23 bases lay in between. CDR3 size: 15 residues. The germline CDR1 and CDR2 sequences are LNHDA and SQIVND (reference sequence). CDR3 DNA sequence: TGTGCCAGTAGCCCCGGCGGGGGGCCGGTCGGAAAAGCTTTCTTT. Its protein product is CASSPGGGPVGKAFF.

This clone came up once. This chain links TRBV5-1 with TRBJ2-3, with D possibly matching TRBD2 (5 bases). V lost 3 bases to trimming and J lost 4 bases, with 15 bases between them. Germline V lookup: CDR1 SGHRS, CDR2 YFSETQ. The CDR3 extends over 15 amino acids. This CDR3 is CASSSGTIGADTQYF. The DNA of the CDR3 is TGCGCCAGCAGCTCGGGTACCATCGGGGCAGATACGCAGTATTTT.

The chain carries TRBV28 and TRBJ1-1, with D unclear. This CDR3 region has 11 residues. V was pared by 7 bases and J by 7 bases, with 10 bases between. Germline CDR1 MDHEN, CDR2 SYDVKM. As DNA, the CDR3 is TGTGCCAGCAAGGACGGACTTGAAGCTTTCTTT. Its protein product is CASKDGLEAFF. Together with reference TRBV28 and TRBJ1-1, the CDR3 gives the full variable domain: DVKVTQSSRYLVKRTGEKVFLECVQDMDHENMFWYRQDPGLGLRLIYFSYDVKMKEKGDIPEGYSVSREKKERFSLILESASTNQTSMYLCASKDGLEAFFGQGTRLTVV.

The J gene is TRBJ2-3, the V gene TRBV10-3, with 14 positions matching TRBD2. CDR3 length equals 16 residues. Unmatched junction bases numbered 8, after V lost 6 bases and J lost 6 bases. Germline lookup yields CDR1 ENHRY and CDR2 SYGVKD. The DNA of the CDR3 is TGTGCCATCAGCCAGACTAGCGGGGGGGCCTGGGATACGCAGTATTTT. Its translation: CAISQTSGGAWDTQYF.

This clone was detected only once. This rearrangement joins TRBV6-5 to TRBJ2-1; the match to TRBD2 covers 7 bases. CDR3 length: 15 residues. The germline V gene encodes CDR1 MNHEY and CDR2 SVGAGI. Trimming took 6 bases from V and 0 from J; bases not matched to a gene: 5. CDR3 amino acids: CASSPLAPSYNEQFF. The CDR3 DNA follows: TGTGCCAGCAGCCCACTAGCGCCCTCCTACAATGAGCAGTTCTTC.

The chain joins TRBV15 to TRBJ2-2; no reliable D call. The CDR3 consists of 14 residues. The germline V gene encodes CDR1 LNHNV and CDR2 YYDKDF (reference sequence). V lost 5 bases and J lost 4, with 11 bases in between. This chain's CDR3 is CATSSRGPTGELFF. CDR3 nucleotide sequence: TGTGCCACCAGCTCTAGAGGCCCCACCGGGGAGCTGTTTTTT.

This clone was detected many times. The chain combines TRBV5-5 with TRBJ1-5, with 10 bases that match TRBD1. The germline gives CDR1 SGHKS, CDR2 YYEKEE (reference sequence). CDR3 length equals 15 residues. The junction had 6 bases not matched to a gene; V was cut back by 3 bases and J by 6 bases. The CDR3 region is CASSSSGQGFQPQHF. The CDR3 nucleotides are TGTGCCAGCAGCTCCTCGGGACAGGGGTTTCAGCCCCAGCATTTT.

V usage is TRBV29-1 and J usage is TRBJ1-5, with D possibly matching TRBD1 (6 bases). Trimming cost V 0 bases and J 9 bases, with 12 bases left between them. CDR3 length equals 13 residues. CDR1 and CDR2 from the germline V gene are SQVTM and ANQGSEA. The CDR3 coding sequence is TGCAGCGTTGAAGATCTTCAAGGGGGGCCCCAGCATTTT. Its translation is CSVEDLQGGPQHF.

The J gene is TRBJ2-3, the V gene TRBV13; 11 bases map to TRBD1. CDR1 and CDR2 (germline): PRHDT, FYEKMQ (reference sequence). The CDR3 runs to 15 residues. The V segment lost 4 bases and the J segment 2 bases; nucleotides outside the gene matches: 2. CDR3 sequence: CASSSGQGATDTQYF. CDR3 in DNA: TGTGCCAGCAGCTCCGGACAGGGGGCCACAGATACGCAGTATTTT.

This chain uses TRBV28 with TRBJ1-1, with 10 bases matching TRBD1. Per germline, CDR1 MDHEN and CDR2 SYDVKM. The CDR3 is made up of 14 amino acids. J lost 2 bases, V lost 6 bases, and 3 bases had no gene match. CDR3 region: CASSPTGGNTEAFF. CDR3 DNA sequence: TGTGCCAGCAGCCCGACAGGGGGCAACACTGAAGCTTTCTTT.